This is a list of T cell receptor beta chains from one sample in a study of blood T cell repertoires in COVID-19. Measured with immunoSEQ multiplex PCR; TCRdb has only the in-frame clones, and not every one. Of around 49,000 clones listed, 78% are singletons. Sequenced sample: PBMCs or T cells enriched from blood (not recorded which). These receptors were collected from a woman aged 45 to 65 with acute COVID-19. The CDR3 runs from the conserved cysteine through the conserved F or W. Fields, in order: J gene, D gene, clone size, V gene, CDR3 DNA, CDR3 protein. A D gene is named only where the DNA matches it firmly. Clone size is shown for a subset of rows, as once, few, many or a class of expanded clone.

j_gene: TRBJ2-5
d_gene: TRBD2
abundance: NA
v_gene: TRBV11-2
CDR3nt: TGTGCCAGCAGCTTATACGGGGGGAAGGAGACCCAGTACTTC
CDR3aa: CASSLYGGKETQYF

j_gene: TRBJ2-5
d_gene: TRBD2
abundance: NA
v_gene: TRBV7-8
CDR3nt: TGTGCCAGCGGGGGGGGACCCACCCGGACCCAGTACTTC
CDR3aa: CASGGGPTRTQYF

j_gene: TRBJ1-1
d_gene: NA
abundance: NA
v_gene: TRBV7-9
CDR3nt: TGTGCCAGCAGCTTAGAGCCCAGGGAAGGCACTGAAGCTTTCTTT
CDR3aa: CASSLEPREGTEAFF

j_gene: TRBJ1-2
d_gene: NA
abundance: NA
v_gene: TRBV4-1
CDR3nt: TGCGCCAGCAGCCAAGAAAGCGGGACCGGTCTCTATGGCTACACCTTC
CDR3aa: CASSQESGTGLYGYTF

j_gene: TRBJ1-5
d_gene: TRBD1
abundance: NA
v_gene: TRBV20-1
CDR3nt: TGCAGTGCTAGTCCAATGGGACAGGGGTTGGATCAGCCCCAGCATTTT
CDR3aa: CSASPMGQGLDQPQHF

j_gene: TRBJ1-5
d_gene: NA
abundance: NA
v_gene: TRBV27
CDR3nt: TGTGCCAGCAGTCTCAACAGGGATAGAGGACAGCCCCAGCATTTT
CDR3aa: CASSLNRDRGQPQHF

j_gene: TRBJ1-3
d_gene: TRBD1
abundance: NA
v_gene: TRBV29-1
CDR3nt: TGCAGCGGCAGACAGGGGGTAGTCCGTGGAAACACCATATATTTT
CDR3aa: CSGRQGVVRGNTIYF

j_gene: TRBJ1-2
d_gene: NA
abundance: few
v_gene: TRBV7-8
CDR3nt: TGTGCCAGCAGCTTAGGACAGGCGAACTATGGCTACACCTTC
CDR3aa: CASSLGQANYGYTF

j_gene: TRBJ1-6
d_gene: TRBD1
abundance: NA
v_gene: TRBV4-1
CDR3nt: TGCGCCAGCAGCCAAGGGCCCCCCGACAGGGGGAATTCACCCCTCCACTTT
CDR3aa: CASSQGPPDRGNSPLHF

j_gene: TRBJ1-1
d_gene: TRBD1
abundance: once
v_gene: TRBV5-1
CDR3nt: TGCGCCAGCAGTAAGTCTAGTAGACAGGGGAACACTGAAGCTTTCTTT
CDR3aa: CASSKSSRQGNTEAFF

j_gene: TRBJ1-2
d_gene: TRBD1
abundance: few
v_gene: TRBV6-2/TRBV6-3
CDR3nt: TGTGCCAGCAGTTACTCGAGACCAGGGGGCTATGGCTACACCTTC
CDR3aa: CASSYSRPGGYGYTF

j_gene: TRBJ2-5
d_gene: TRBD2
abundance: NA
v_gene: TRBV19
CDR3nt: TGTGCCAGTAGTTCCGACCGACTAGCGGGGAGAGAGACCCAGTACTTC
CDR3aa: CASSSDRLAGRETQYF

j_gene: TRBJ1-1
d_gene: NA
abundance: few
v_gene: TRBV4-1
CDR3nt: TGCGCCAGCAGCCAATCCTTGTTGGCCCGCACTGAAGCTTTCTTT
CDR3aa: CASSQSLLARTEAFF

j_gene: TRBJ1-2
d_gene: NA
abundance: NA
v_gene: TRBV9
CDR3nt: TGTGCCAGCAGCGACTTACAGCCACCCTATGGCTACACCTTC
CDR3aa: CASSDLQPPYGYTF

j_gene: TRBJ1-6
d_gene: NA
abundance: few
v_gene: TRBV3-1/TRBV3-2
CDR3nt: TGTGCCAGCAGCCAAGAAGGAGTTACAAGTTCACCCCTCCACTTT
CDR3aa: CASSQEGVTSSPLHF

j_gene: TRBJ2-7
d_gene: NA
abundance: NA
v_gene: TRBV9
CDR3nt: TGTGCCAGCAGCCCTGGAGGAGGGAGCGAGCAGTACTTC
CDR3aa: CASSPGGGSEQYF

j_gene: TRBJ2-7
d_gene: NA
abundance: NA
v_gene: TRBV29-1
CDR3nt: TGCAGCGTTGGGCGGGACAGCTACGAGCAGTACTTC
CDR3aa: CSVGRDSYEQYF

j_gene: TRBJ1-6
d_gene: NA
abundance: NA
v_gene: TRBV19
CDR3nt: TGTGCCAGTATGCAGGGTTCCCGCAAGAATTCACCCCTCCACTTT
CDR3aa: CASMQGSRKNSPLHF

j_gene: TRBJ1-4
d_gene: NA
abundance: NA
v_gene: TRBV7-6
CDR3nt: TGTGCCAGCAGCCCTCCGGATGAAAAACTGTTTTTT
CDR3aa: CASSPPDEKLFF

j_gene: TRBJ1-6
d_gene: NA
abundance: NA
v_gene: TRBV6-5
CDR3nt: TGTGCCAGCGGACAGAGGTCCTATAATTCACCCCTCCACTTT
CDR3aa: CASGQRSYNSPLHF

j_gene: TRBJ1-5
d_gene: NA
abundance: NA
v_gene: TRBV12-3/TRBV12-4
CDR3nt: TGTGCCAGCAGTTTATTGAGGGATCAGCCCCAGCATTTT
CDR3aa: CASSLLRDQPQHF

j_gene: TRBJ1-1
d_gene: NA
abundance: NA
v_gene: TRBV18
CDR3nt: TGTGCCAGCTCGCCGGCCGCGGGGATGATGAACACTGAAGCTTTCTTT
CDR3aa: CASSPAAGMMNTEAFF

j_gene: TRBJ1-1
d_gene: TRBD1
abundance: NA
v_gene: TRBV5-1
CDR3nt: TGCGCCAGCAGCCAAAACAGGGGCCCCACTGAAGCTTTCTTT
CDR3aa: CASSQNRGPTEAFF

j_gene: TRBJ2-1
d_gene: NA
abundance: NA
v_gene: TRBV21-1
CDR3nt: TGTGCCAGCAGCAGCAGTGAGCAGTTCTTC
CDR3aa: CASSSSEQFF

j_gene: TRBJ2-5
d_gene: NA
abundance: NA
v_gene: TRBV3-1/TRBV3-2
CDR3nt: TGTGCCAGCAGCCAAGAAGGAGGGCGCGAGACCCAGTACTTC
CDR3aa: CASSQEGGRETQYF

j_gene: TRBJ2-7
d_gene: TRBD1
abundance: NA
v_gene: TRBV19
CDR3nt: TGTGCCAGTAGTAGGGGGACAGTCCAATACGAGCAGTACTTC
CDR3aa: CASSRGTVQYEQYF

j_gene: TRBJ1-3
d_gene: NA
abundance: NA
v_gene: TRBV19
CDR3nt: TGTGCCAGTAGTCCCCGGAGGGCTTCTGGAAACACCATATATTTT
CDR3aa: CASSPRRASGNTIYF

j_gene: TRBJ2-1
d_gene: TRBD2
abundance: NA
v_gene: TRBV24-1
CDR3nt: TGTGCCACCGAGGAAGCGGGGGGCCCCCTAGGAGGTGAGCAGTTCTTC
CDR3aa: CATEEAGGPLGGEQFF

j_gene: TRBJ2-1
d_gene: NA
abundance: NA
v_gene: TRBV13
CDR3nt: TGTGCCAGCCGGGGTTACAATGAGCAGTTCTTC
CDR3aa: CASRGYNEQFF

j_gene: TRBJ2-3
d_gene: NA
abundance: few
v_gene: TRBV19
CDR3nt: TGTGCCAGTAGTACTAGACTCACAGATACGCAGTATTTT
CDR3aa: CASSTRLTDTQYF

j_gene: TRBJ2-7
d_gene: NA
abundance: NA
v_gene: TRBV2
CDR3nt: TGTGCCGCGGGGGAGGGGGCCTACGAGCAGTACTTC
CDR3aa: CAAGEGAYEQYF

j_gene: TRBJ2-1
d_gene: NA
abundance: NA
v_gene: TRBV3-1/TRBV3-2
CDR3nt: TGTGCCAGCAGCCAACATTCCCTTGGGGCCCCCGAGCAGTTCTTC
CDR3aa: CASSQHSLGAPEQFF

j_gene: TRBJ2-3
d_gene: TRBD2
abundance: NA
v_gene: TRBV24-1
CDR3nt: TGTGCCACCAGTGATCTCCCTGGACTAGCGGATACCACAGATACGCAGTATTTT
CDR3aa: CATSDLPGLADTTDTQYF

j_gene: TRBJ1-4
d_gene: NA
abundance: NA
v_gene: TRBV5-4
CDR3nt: TGTGCCAGCAGCTTAAAGGGGAATGAAAAACTGTTTTTT
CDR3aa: CASSLKGNEKLFF

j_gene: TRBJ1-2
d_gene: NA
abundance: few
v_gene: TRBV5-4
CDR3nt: TGTGCCAGCAGCTTTCAGGGGTTAAACTATGGCTACACCTTC
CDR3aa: CASSFQGLNYGYTF

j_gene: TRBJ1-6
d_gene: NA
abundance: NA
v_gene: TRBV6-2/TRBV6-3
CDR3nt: TGTGCCAGCAGTTACCGGGGTGCACCCCTCCACTTT
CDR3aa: CASSYRGAPLHF

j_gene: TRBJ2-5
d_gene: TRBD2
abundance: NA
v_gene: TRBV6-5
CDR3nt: TGCAAAGCGGGGGAACAAGAGACCCAGTACTTC
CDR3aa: CKAGEQETQYF

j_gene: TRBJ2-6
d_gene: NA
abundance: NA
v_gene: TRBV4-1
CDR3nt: TGCGCCAGCAGCCGAGCGGGCCTTTTCCCTGGGGCCAACGTCCTGACTTTC
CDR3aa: CASSRAGLFPGANVLTF

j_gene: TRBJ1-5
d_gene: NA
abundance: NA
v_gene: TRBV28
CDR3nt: TGTGCCAGCAGTCTAGACCCTCAGCCCCAGCATTTT
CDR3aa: CASSLDPQPQHF

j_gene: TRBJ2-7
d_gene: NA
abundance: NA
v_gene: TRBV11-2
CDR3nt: TGTGCCAGCAGCTTCTCCCCTTTCGGTTTCTACGAGCAGTACTTC
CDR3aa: CASSFSPFGFYEQYF

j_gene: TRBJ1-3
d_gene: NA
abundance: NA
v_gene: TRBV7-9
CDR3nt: TGTGCCAGCAGCTTAGACTCGGGGGACACCATATATTTT
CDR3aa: CASSLDSGDTIYF

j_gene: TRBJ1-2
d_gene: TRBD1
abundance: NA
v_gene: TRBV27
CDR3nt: TGTGCCAGCAGTTCCCCCCTGACAGGGAACTATGGCTACACCTTC
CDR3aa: CASSSPLTGNYGYTF

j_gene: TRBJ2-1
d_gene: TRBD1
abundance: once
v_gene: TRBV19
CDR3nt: TGTGCCAGTAGTATAGGGGCTGGACAGGGTGGGAATGAGCAGTTCTTC
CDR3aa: CASSIGAGQGGNEQFF

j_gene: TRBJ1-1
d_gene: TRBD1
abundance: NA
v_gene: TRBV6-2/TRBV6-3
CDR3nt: TGTGCCAGCAGCTCCCTGAACCGGGACAGCGGCACTGAAGCTTTCTTT
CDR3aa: CASSSLNRDSGTEAFF

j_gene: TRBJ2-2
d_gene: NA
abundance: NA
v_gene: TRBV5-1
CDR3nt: TGCGCCAGCAGCTTTAACAGGGCCACCGGGGAGCTGTTTTTT
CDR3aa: CASSFNRATGELFF

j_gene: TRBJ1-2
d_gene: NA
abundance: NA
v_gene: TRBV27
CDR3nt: TGTGCCAGCAGTTTTCAGGGCGGTAACTATGGCTACACCTTC
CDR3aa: CASSFQGGNYGYTF

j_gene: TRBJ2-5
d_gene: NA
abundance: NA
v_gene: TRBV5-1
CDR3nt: TGCGCCAGCAGCCCGAACCTAGCGGAGACCCAGTACTTC
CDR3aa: CASSPNLAETQYF

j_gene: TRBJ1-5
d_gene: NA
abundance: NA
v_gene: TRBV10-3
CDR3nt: TGTGCCATCTCCGCAGGGGCCTCCAATCAGCCCCAGCATTTT
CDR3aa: CAISAGASNQPQHF

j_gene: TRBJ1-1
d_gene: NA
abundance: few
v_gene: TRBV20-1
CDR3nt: TGCAGTGCTAGTCCGGACACTGAAGCTTTCTTT
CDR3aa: CSASPDTEAFF

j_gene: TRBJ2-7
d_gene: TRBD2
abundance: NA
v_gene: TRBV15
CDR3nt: TGTGCCACCAGCAGACTACTAGCGGGGGCACACTACGAGCAGTACTTC
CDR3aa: CATSRLLAGAHYEQYF

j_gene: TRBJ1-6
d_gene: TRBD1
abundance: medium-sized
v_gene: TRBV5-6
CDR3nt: TGTGCCAGCAGTCGTTTAGACAGGGCTAATTCACCCCTCCACTTT
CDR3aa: CASSRLDRANSPLHF

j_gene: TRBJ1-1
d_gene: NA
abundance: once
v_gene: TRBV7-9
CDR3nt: TGTGCCAGCAGCAAACCCAGGGGAAATACTGAAGCTTTCTTT
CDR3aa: CASSKPRGNTEAFF

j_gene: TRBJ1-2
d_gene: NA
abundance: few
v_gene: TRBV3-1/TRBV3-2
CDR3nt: TGTGCCAGCAGCCACTCGACAGGAGGCGAAATGTATGGCTACACCTTC
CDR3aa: CASSHSTGGEMYGYTF

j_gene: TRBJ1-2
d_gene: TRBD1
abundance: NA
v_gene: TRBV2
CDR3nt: TGTGCCAGCAGTGAGTGGGGACAGGGCTATGGCTACACCTTC
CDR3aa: CASSEWGQGYGYTF

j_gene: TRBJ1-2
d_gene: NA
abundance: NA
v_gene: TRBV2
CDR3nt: TGTGCCAGCACCCCCGGGCAGGGGAACTATGGCTACACCTTC
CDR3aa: CASTPGQGNYGYTF

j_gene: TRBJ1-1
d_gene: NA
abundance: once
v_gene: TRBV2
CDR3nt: TGTGCCAGCAGCGAACCCTCACAGGGTTGGGCTTTCTTT
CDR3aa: CASSEPSQGWAFF

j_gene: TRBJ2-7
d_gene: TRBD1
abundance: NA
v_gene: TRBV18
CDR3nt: TGTGCCAGCTCACCGGGACAGCCCTACGAGCAGTACTTC
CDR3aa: CASSPGQPYEQYF

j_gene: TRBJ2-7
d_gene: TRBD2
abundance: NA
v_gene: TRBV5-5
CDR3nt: TGTGCCAGCAGCTTTAGTCCTAGCGGCTCCTACGAGCAGTACTTC
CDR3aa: CASSFSPSGSYEQYF

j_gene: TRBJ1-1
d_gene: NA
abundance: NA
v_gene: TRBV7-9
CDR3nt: TGTGCCAGCAGCTTGGACAGCGAAGCTTTCTTT
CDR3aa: CASSLDSEAFF